Listed below are T cell receptor beta chains from one sample, sequenced in a study of molecular identifiers for immune sequencing clone quantification. TCRdb passed the PCR reads through MiXCR, listing each CDR3 protein once. The table shows about half a million distinct CDR3 sequences, with about 20% occurring only once. The sequenced material came from naive CD8+ T cells from blood, with Jurkat cell RNA spiked in. These receptors all come from a human donor in good health. Some libraries in this study had Jurkat cell RNA spiked in. Both conserved end residues are part of each CDR3. D genes are given only for firm matches.

TRBV15	13	.	TRBJ1-1	CATSSGVATEAFF
TRBV27	14	.	TRBJ2-2	CASSFGYDTGELFF
TRBV7-9	14	.	TRBJ2-2	CASSSHDYTGELFF
TRBV28	13	.	TRBJ2-3	CASSSPGPDTQYF
TRBV5-1	12	.	TRBJ2-7	CASSLGWNEQYF
TRBV2	15	.	TRBJ2-5	CASKTVDSLQETQYF
TRBV27	16	TRBD2	TRBJ2-5	CASSTFTGTSSQTQYF
TRBV20-1	13	.	TRBJ2-7	CSARGRTSYEQYF
TRBV12-3/TRBV12-4	12	.	TRBJ1-2	CASSTDGYGYTF
TRBV13	16	TRBD2	TRBJ2-3	CASSLLAGASTDTQYF
TRBV3-1	14	.	TRBJ1-5	CASSQEQENQPQHF
TRBV11-2	14	.	TRBJ1-1	CASSYGMANTEAFF
TRBV27	14	TRBD1	TRBJ2-7	CACSPMRTGGEQYF
TRBV6-2/TRBV6-3	14	.	TRBJ1-5	CASSRTGAYQPQHF
TRBV19	15	.	TRBJ1-5	CASTWGLESNQPQHF
TRBV28	16	.	TRBJ2-5	CASSFERERAQETQYF
TRBV30	13	TRBD1	TRBJ2-2	CAWNRGDTGELFF
TRBV6-6	18	.	TRBJ2-4	CASSYPHPLGIAKNIQYF
TRBV5-1	15	TRBD1	TRBJ1-6	CASSEGTGGNSPLHF
TRBV7-2	14	.	TRBJ1-1	CASSLAFSPTEAFF
TRBV11-2	16	TRBD2	TRBJ2-1	CASSGTSGSSYNEQFF
TRBV7-9	14	TRBD2	TRBJ2-7	CASSSGRAGYEQYF
TRBV5-6	14	.	TRBJ2-7	CASSLAGSPYEQYF
TRBV2	18	.	TRBJ2-5	CASSEALETGPIQETQYF
TRBV5-5	15	.	TRBJ2-3	CASSSGAASTDTQYF
TRBV20-1	14	TRBD1	TRBJ1-2	CSARLDRGTYGYTF
TRBV30	18	TRBD1	TRBJ2-2	CAWSAPSGTGFFDGELFF
TRBV19	15	.	TRBJ1-5	CASSPTGGLVQPQHF
TRBV5-1	14	.	TRBJ2-5	CASSFLGSQETQYF
TRBV27	15	.	TRBJ1-1	CASSLSWRMNTEAFF
TRBV5-1	13	TRBD2	TRBJ2-7	CASSLTSGYEQYF
TRBV27	14	.	TRBJ2-7	CASSEGTNYYEQYF
TRBV14	17	TRBD2	TRBJ2-7	CASSGRLAGAYSYELYF
TRBV7-9	15	TRBD2	TRBJ2-1	CASSFPTSGANEQFF
TRBV30	11	TRBD1	TRBJ1-2	CAYWTGSGYTF
TRBV25-1	12	.	TRBJ1-1	CASSGVPTEAFF
TRBV25-1	14	.	TRBJ2-2	CASSAGVNTGELFF
TRBV6-5	15	.	TRBJ2-1	CASSYGQSSYNEQFF
TRBV20-1	16	TRBD2	TRBJ2-2	CSARDLSGRATGELFF
TRBV24-1	18	TRBD2	TRBJ2-2	CATSDTILAGGPSGELFF